These T cell receptor beta chains were read from a single sample in a study of blood T cells in healthy people across ages. Via MiXCR, TCRdb re-called the 5' RACE reads, giving one row per CDR3 protein. Of roughly 680,000 distinct CDR3 sequences detected, over 20% appear once; the ten largest clones hold more than 3%. Material: blood. These receptors were obtained from a man between 65 and 79 years old in good health. The CDR3 runs from the conserved cysteine through the conserved F or W. The D gene is left open where the match is weak. Not every row has a clone size; where given, it reads once, few, many or a size class.

clone_size: few; v_call: TRBV12-3/TRBV12-4; d_call: NA; j_call: TRBJ2-1; cdr3_nt: TGTGCCAGCAGTTTAGAAGGGGCCCTCAATGAGCAGTTCTTC; cdr3_aa: CASSLEGALNEQFF
clone_size: few; v_call: TRBV29-1; d_call: TRBD1; j_call: TRBJ1-2; cdr3_nt: TGCAGCGTCCCAGGGGGCATGGACTATGGCTACACCTTC; cdr3_aa: CSVPGGMDYGYTF
clone_size: few; v_call: TRBV12-3/TRBV12-4; d_call: NA; j_call: TRBJ1-1; cdr3_nt: TGTGCCAGCAGTCTCCAGGTGAACATGAACACTGAGGCTTTCTTT; cdr3_aa: CASSLQVNMNTEAFF
clone_size: NA; v_call: TRBV2; d_call: NA; j_call: TRBJ1-1; cdr3_nt: TGTGCCAGCAGTGAGGCGTCAGGGGAAGTGACTGAAGCTTTCTTT; cdr3_aa: CASSEASGEVTEAFF
clone_size: NA; v_call: TRBV6-1; d_call: NA; j_call: TRBJ2-5; cdr3_nt: TGTGCCAGCAGTGAATACGAGGAAGAGACCCAGTACTTC; cdr3_aa: CASSEYEEETQYF
clone_size: NA; v_call: TRBV6-5; d_call: TRBD1; j_call: TRBJ2-1; cdr3_nt: TGTGCCAGCAGTTACCAGGGGGTCAATGAGCAGTTCTTC; cdr3_aa: CASSYQGVNEQFF
clone_size: NA; v_call: TRBV7-3; d_call: TRBD2; j_call: TRBJ2-1; cdr3_nt: TGTGCCAGCAGCTATAGACTAGCGGGAGCCAATGAGCAGTTCTTC; cdr3_aa: CASSYRLAGANEQFF
clone_size: NA; v_call: TRBV28; d_call: TRBD2; j_call: TRBJ2-5; cdr3_nt: TGTGCCAGCAGTTTAGGCCTAGCGGGGACGGGATGGGAGCAGTACTTC; cdr3_aa: CASSLGLAGTGWEQYF
clone_size: few; v_call: TRBV27; d_call: TRBD2; j_call: TRBJ2-1; cdr3_nt: TGTGCCAGCAGTCCGTTGACTAGCGGGAGATACAATGAGCAGTTCTTC; cdr3_aa: CASSPLTSGRYNEQFF
clone_size: few; v_call: TRBV6-2/TRBV6-3; d_call: NA; j_call: TRBJ2-7; cdr3_nt: TGTGTCAGCAGTTTCGGGAGCGGGCAGTACTTC; cdr3_aa: CVSSFGSGQYF
clone_size: few; v_call: TRBV7-9; d_call: NA; j_call: TRBJ1-1; cdr3_nt: TGTGCCAGCAGCCCTAACAGGGCTGAAGCTTTCTTT; cdr3_aa: CASSPNRAEAFF
clone_size: NA; v_call: TRBV29-1; d_call: NA; j_call: TRBJ1-5; cdr3_nt: TGCAGCGTTGGGGGTAAAAATCAGCCCCAGCATTTT; cdr3_aa: CSVGGKNQPQHF
clone_size: NA; v_call: TRBV5-6; d_call: TRBD1; j_call: TRBJ1-4; cdr3_nt: TGTGCCAGCAGCATGGGACAGCGGATCCCTTTTTTT; cdr3_aa: CASSMGQRIPFF
clone_size: few; v_call: TRBV28; d_call: TRBD1; j_call: TRBJ2-7; cdr3_nt: TGTGCCAGCACTGGCGGGACAGGGGTTGGGGTCGCCTCCTACGAGCAGTACTTC; cdr3_aa: CASTGGTGVGVASYEQYF
clone_size: many; v_call: TRBV9; d_call: NA; j_call: TRBJ2-3; cdr3_nt: TGTGCCAGCAGCGACACAGATACGCAGTATTTT; cdr3_aa: CASSDTDTQYF
clone_size: NA; v_call: TRBV7-4; d_call: NA; j_call: TRBJ2-7; cdr3_nt: TGTGCCAGCAGCGGAAGCCGGGAGCGCGCCCACGAGCAGTACTTC; cdr3_aa: CASSGSRERAHEQYF
clone_size: NA; v_call: TRBV9; d_call: NA; j_call: TRBJ1-1; cdr3_nt: TGTGCCAGCAGCGTAGCTACTAGGAACACTGAAGCTTTCTTT; cdr3_aa: CASSVATRNTEAFF
clone_size: few; v_call: TRBV11-2; d_call: TRBD1; j_call: TRBJ2-5; cdr3_nt: TGTGCCAGCAGCTTAGTTTCCAGGGGGCCTTTAGAGACCCAGTACTTC; cdr3_aa: CASSLVSRGPLETQYF
clone_size: NA; v_call: TRBV3-1; d_call: TRBD2; j_call: TRBJ2-7; cdr3_nt: TGTGCCAGCAGCCAGGGTCGGTGGGGGGGTCTACCCTACGAGCAGTACTTC; cdr3_aa: CASSQGRWGGLPYEQYF
clone_size: many; v_call: TRBV5-5; d_call: NA; j_call: TRBJ2-1; cdr3_nt: TGTGCCAGCAGCTTGAGGAGCGGCAACTACAATGAGCAGTTCTTC; cdr3_aa: CASSLRSGNYNEQFF
clone_size: many; v_call: TRBV29-1; d_call: TRBD2; j_call: TRBJ2-7; cdr3_nt: TGCAGCGTTGGGAGCGGGAGAAACGAGCAGTACTTC; cdr3_aa: CSVGSGRNEQYF
clone_size: NA; v_call: TRBV20-1; d_call: NA; j_call: TRBJ2-5; cdr3_nt: TGCAGTGCTAGACATGTTCAAGAGACCCAGTACTTC; cdr3_aa: CSARHVQETQYF
clone_size: NA; v_call: TRBV6-5; d_call: TRBD2; j_call: TRBJ2-2; cdr3_nt: TGTGCCAGCAGTTCCGCGGGAGGGGGCACCGGGGAGCTGTTTTTT; cdr3_aa: CASSSAGGGTGELFF
clone_size: NA; v_call: TRBV5-5; d_call: NA; j_call: TRBJ2-3; cdr3_nt: TGTGCCAGCAGCTCCACTAGCCTGGTGGGAGATACGCAGTATTTT; cdr3_aa: CASSSTSLVGDTQYF
clone_size: few; v_call: TRBV11-1; d_call: NA; j_call: TRBJ2-1; cdr3_nt: TGTGCCAGCAGCCCTACCTTGGTAGACTGGGAAAGGGAGCAGTTCTTC; cdr3_aa: CASSPTLVDWEREQFF
clone_size: many; v_call: TRBV29-1; d_call: TRBD1; j_call: TRBJ1-4; cdr3_nt: TGCAGCGTAAAAAACAGGGGGCGAGATGAAAAACTGTTTTTT; cdr3_aa: CSVKNRGRDEKLFF
clone_size: NA; v_call: TRBV14; d_call: TRBD1; j_call: TRBJ1-2; cdr3_nt: TGTGCCAGCAGCCAGGACAGGGGCACCCACTATGGCTACACCTTC; cdr3_aa: CASSQDRGTHYGYTF
clone_size: many; v_call: TRBV29-1; d_call: TRBD2; j_call: TRBJ2-1; cdr3_nt: TGCAGCGTTCGAGGGACTAGCGGGGTACGTGCCTACAATGAGCAGTTCTTC; cdr3_aa: CSVRGTSGVRAYNEQFF
clone_size: NA; v_call: TRBV2; d_call: TRBD2; j_call: TRBJ2-2; cdr3_nt: TGTGCCAGCAGGAGGACTAGCGGGAGTGGGACCGGGGAGCTGTTTTTT; cdr3_aa: CASRRTSGSGTGELFF
clone_size: once; v_call: TRBV28; d_call: NA; j_call: TRBJ1-5; cdr3_nt: TGTGCCAGCAGGAGGGGGGGGTACAGCAATCAGCCCCAGCATTTT; cdr3_aa: CASRRGGYSNQPQHF
clone_size: NA; v_call: TRBV5-1; d_call: TRBD1; j_call: TRBJ2-7; cdr3_nt: TGCGCCAGCAGCTTGGCCCGGACAGGGTCAAACGAGCAGTACTTC; cdr3_aa: CASSLARTGSNEQYF
clone_size: few; v_call: TRBV30; d_call: NA; j_call: TRBJ2-1; cdr3_nt: TGTGCCTGGAGTGTCCACAATGAGCAGTTCTTC; cdr3_aa: CAWSVHNEQFF
clone_size: NA; v_call: TRBV3-1; d_call: NA; j_call: TRBJ2-7; cdr3_nt: TGTGCCAGCAGCCAGCCGACAGCCTACGAGCAGTACTTC; cdr3_aa: CASSQPTAYEQYF
clone_size: few; v_call: TRBV20-1; d_call: TRBD2; j_call: TRBJ2-5; cdr3_nt: TGCAGTGCTAGAAATGCACTAGCGGTCCAAGAGACCCAGTACTTC; cdr3_aa: CSARNALAVQETQYF
clone_size: many; v_call: TRBV20-1; d_call: TRBD1; j_call: TRBJ1-4; cdr3_nt: TGCAGTGCTAGACTACAGGGGGCATTTGAAAAACTGTTTTTT; cdr3_aa: CSARLQGAFEKLFF
clone_size: few; v_call: TRBV20-1; d_call: NA; j_call: TRBJ2-1; cdr3_nt: TGCAGTGCTAGACCCGTAGGTCGCGATGAGCAGTTCTTC; cdr3_aa: CSARPVGRDEQFF
clone_size: NA; v_call: TRBV11-2; d_call: NA; j_call: TRBJ2-5; cdr3_nt: TGTGCCAGCAGCTTAGACGAAGTTCAGGTGGAGACCCAGTACTTC; cdr3_aa: CASSLDEVQVETQYF
clone_size: NA; v_call: TRBV20-1; d_call: NA; j_call: TRBJ2-5; cdr3_nt: TGCAGTGCAGAGGGGTGGGAGACCCAGTACTTC; cdr3_aa: CSAEGWETQYF
clone_size: NA; v_call: TRBV7-8; d_call: NA; j_call: TRBJ1-6; cdr3_nt: TGTGCCAGCAGCTTAGTTTGGCAGGACTATAATTCACCCCTCCACTTT; cdr3_aa: CASSLVWQDYNSPLHF